Included here is one T cell receptor beta chain sequence, with context. No antigen is known for it. One end of the junction varies from germline; a read error may be responsible. This sample is drawn from a study of shared clonotypes between healthy human individuals. The data were produced by immunoSEQ multiplex PCR, yet TCRdb's version contains in-frame clones alone and is incomplete. Among millions of clones listed, 95% were seen once. Broader study findings: Among non-shared clonotypes, generation probabilities were lower than among those shared by all four donors. Memory subsets generally showed smaller estimated richness than naive subsets did. The sharing of 5% to 6.5% of naive CD4 clonotypes was seen across a few donors.

This CDR3 has 12 amino acids. Germline assignment: CDR1 WNHNN and CDR2 SYGVQD (reference sequence). Caucasian adults living in Nashville, Tennessee, provided all samples. The TCR originated in a man aged 18 to 30 in good health. Sequencing was done on a sample of naive CD4+ T cells sorted from blood. Subset indicated: CD45RA+ positively selected. V is TRBV10-1 and J is TRBJ2-2; D unclear. The CDR3 region has the DNA TGCGCCAGCAGTCAAAACATCGGGGAGCTGTTTTTT. Translated, it gives CASSQNIGELFF.